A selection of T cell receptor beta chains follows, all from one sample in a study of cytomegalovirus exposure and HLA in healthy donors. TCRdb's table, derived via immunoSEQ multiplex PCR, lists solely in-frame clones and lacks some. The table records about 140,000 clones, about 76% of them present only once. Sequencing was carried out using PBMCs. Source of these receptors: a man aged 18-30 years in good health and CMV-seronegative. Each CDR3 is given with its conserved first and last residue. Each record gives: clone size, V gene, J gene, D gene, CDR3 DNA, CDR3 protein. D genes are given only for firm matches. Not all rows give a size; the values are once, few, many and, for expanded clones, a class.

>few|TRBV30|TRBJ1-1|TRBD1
TGTGCCTCCTTGGGACAGTTGAACACTGAAGCTTTCTTT
CASLGQLNTEAFF
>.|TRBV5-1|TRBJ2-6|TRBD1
TGCGCCAGCAGCTGGGCCGGGACAGGGGTCAACGTCCTGACTTTC
CASSWAGTGVNVLTF
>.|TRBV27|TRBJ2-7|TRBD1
TGTGCCAGCAGGGAAGCAGGGGGCGGCGACTACGAGCAGTACTTC
CASREAGGGDYEQYF
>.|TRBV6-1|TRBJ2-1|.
TGTGCCAGCAGTGAGGACAGCTCCTACAATGAGCAGTTCTTC
CASSEDSSYNEQFF
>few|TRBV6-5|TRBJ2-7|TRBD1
TGTGCCAGCAGATCGACAGGGCTCTCCTACGAGCAGTACTTC
CASRSTGLSYEQYF
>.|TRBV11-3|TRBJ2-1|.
TGTGCCAGCAGCCGCCTGGCTACGGGTGAGCAGTTCTTC
CASSRLATGEQFF
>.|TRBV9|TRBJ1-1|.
TGTGCCAGCAGCGCTGTCCAGGGCTGGACTGAAGCTTTCTTT
CASSAVQGWTEAFF
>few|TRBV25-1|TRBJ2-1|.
TGTGCCAGCAGTCCCGGGATCCCGAACAATGAGCAGTTCTTC
CASSPGIPNNEQFF
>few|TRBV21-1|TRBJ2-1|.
TGTGCCAGCAGCAAAGAGGGGTGCAACAGGGGGCGCTCGGGAAGCTCCTACAATGAGCAGTTCTTC
CASSKEGCNRGRSGSSYNEQFF
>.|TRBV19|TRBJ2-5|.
TGTGCCAGTAGTATGAACAGGGAAGAGACCCAGTACTTC
CASSMNREETQYF
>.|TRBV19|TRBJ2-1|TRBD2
TGTGCCAGTAGCACGAGCGGGAGCTTCTACAATGAGCAGTTCTTC
CASSTSGSFYNEQFF
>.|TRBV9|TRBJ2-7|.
TGTGCCATGGGACGAGAGACGGGGGGCCCCTACGAGCAGTACTTC
CAMGRETGGPYEQYF
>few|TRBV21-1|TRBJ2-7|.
TGTGCCAGCAGCAGTAGGGGGACCCGCTCCTACGAGCAGTACTTC
CASSSRGTRSYEQYF
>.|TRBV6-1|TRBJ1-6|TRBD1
TGTGCCAGCAGTCTCCCGACAGGGTTGGGGTCACCCCTCCACTTT
CASSLPTGLGSPLHF
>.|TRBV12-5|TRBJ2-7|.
TGTGCTAGTGGTCCATTTACTCGAACTGAAAATCCTACCTCTTGGGGGGAGGACTCCTACGAGCAGTACTTC
CASGPFTRTENPTSWGEDSYEQYF
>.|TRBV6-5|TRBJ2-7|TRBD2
TGTGCCAGCAGTAGGACTAGTAGCTACGAGCAGTACTTC
CASSRTSSYEQYF
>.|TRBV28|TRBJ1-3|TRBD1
TGTGCCAGCAGATCGGGACAGTCCTCTGGAAACACCATATATTTT
CASRSGQSSGNTIYF
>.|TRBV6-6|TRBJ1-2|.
TGTGCCAGTTCCGGTTACGAGTCAGGGGGCTACACCTTC
CASSGYESGGYTF
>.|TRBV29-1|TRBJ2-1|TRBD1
TGCAGCGTTGAGCGCCTGGACAGGGAATACAATGAGCAGTTCTTC
CSVERLDREYNEQFF
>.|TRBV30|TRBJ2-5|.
TGTGCCTGGAGTGGCGTGGGCAAACGGGGGACCCAGTACTTC
CAWSGVGKRGTQYF
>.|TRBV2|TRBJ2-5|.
TGTGCCAGCATCACGGGATTCCAAGAGACCCAGTACTTC
CASITGFQETQYF
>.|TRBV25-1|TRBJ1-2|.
TGTGCCAGCAGTGATCCATCCGGGGTTAACTATGGCTACACCTTC
CASSDPSGVNYGYTF
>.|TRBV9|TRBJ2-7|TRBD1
TGTGCCAGCAGCGTCCTCGGGACAGTAGAAAGCGAGCAGTACTTC
CASSVLGTVESEQYF
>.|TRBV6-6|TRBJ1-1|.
TGTGCCAGCAGCCAGGGTGAGGTCCGGGTGGAAACTGAAGCTTTCTTT
CASSQGEVRVETEAFF